This TCR beta chain comes out of a study of graft-versus-host responses after intestinal transplantation. Study as a whole: Every recipient had anti-thymocyte globulin induction and 2 to 4 years of tacrolimus plus steroids.

Generated by immunoSEQ multiplex PCR, the TCRdb table keeps only in-frame clones and is missing some. The data show some 10,000 clones, 25% to 30% seen once. This clone was seen just once. The culture paired roughly 200,000 irradiated violet-dye-labeled stimulators with roughly 200,000 CFSE-labeled responders. CDR3 length: 11 residues. Germline CDR1 reads DFQATT; CDR2 reads SNEGSKA (reference sequence). Trimming took 6 bases from V and 0 from J, leaving 5 bases between them. The receptor was isolated from a human patient who received an intestinal transplant. The genes are TRBV20-1 and TRBJ1-2; D is unresolved. The starting material was alloreactive CD4+ T cells from a mixed lymphocyte reaction culture, obtained before intestinal transplant. The subset was: CFSE-low proliferating T cells sorted from approximately six-day pre-transplant mixed lymphocyte reaction (GvH or HvG direction). CDR3 sequence (DNA): TGCAGTGCAATGGCTAACTATGGCTACACCTTC. Translated: CSAMANYGYTF.